Listed here are 16 T cell receptor beta chains from one sample, sequenced in a study of beta chain features in type 1 diabetes (dated by TCRdb to 2017 to 2018). Results and caveats for the whole study, not just this receptor: In all four CD4+ subsets, TCRB CDR3 length was moderately but significantly shorter in type 1 diabetes patients.

Antigens for these TCRs are unknown. Library generation was performed with the immunoSEQ multiplex PCR assay. The entire isolated RNA was reverse transcribed using the High Capacity cDNA Reverse Transcription Kit, and thus expressed TCRB transcripts were sequenced. TCRdb mirrors the immuneACCESS table, restricted to in-frame sequences. Some clones are absent from its copies; in checked studies, under half trace to an unresolved V gene, and the reason for the others is unknown. Counted in this sample were around 340,000 clones; around 9.7% of them appeared once. Approximately 1% of the sample rests with the top ten. Sample: central memory CD4+ T cells from blood. These receptors came from a man aged 25-40 years with type 1 diabetes.

This clone was detected a few times. The chain combines TRBV7-9 with TRBJ2-5, with D unresolved. The V end was cut by 5 bases, the J end by 1 base, with 8 bases between. This CDR3 contains 13 residues. Germline V gene data show CDR1 as SEHNR and CDR2 as FQNEAQ (reference sequence). DNA for the CDR3: TGTGCCAGCAGCGTTTTCGTCCAAGAGACCCAGTACTTC. Protein: CASSVFVQETQYF.

In this sample, this clone turned up a few times. V usage is TRBV10-1 and J usage is TRBJ1-1, with D maybe TRBD1 (5 bases). Trimming removed 3 bases at V and 3 bases at J, with 11 bases between. Looked up from germline, CDR1 is WNHNN and CDR2 is SYGVQD (reference sequence). This CDR3 spans 14 amino acids. The CDR3, as DNA: TGCGCCAGCAGTGATGCAGGGAGGGACACTGAAGCTTTCTTT. Protein sequence: CASSDAGRDTEAFF.

The rearrangement links TRBV5-1 to TRBJ2-3; D tentatively reads TRBD1 or TRBD2 (5 bases each). Between the trimmed V and J ends, which lost 3 bases and 1 base, there was a span of 21 bases. This CDR3 has 18 residues. Germline V gene lookup returns CDR1 SGHRS and CDR2 YFSETQ. The CDR3 DNA follows: TGCGCCAGCAGCTCCAACCCCTCCTACGGGGCTGGCACAGATACGCAGTATTTT. This translates into CASSSNPSYGAGTDTQYF.

This chain connects TRBV9 to TRBJ2-1; D gene unclear. Trimming stripped 5 bases from V and 4 bases from J, with 13 bases between. Germline CDR1 is SGDLS and CDR2 is YYNGEE. CDR3 size: 14 residues. CDR3 DNA sequence: TGTGCCAGCAGTAGGTCAGACCAGTACAATGAGCAGTTCTTC. Protein product: CASSRSDQYNEQFF. Full variable domain (rest looked up from reference TRBV9 and TRBJ2-1): DSGVTQTPKHLITATGQRVTLRCSPRSGDLSVYWYQQSLDQGLQFLIQYYNGEERAKGNILERFSAQQFPDLHSELNLSSLELGDSALYFCASSRSDQYNEQFFGPGTRLTVL.

The chain couples TRBV14 to TRBJ2-1, with 8 nucleotides matching TRBD1. The CDR3 contains 16 residues. Germline V CDR1 and CDR2: SGHDN, FVKESK. Unmatched junction bases numbered 7, after V lost 6 bases and J lost 0 bases. As DNA, the CDR3 is TGTGCCAGCAGACCAGGGGGCCTTGGCTCCTACAATGAGCAGTTCTTC. Translation gives CASRPGGLGSYNEQFF.

This clone has ten or more counts. This chain links TRBV10-3 with TRBJ1-3; D unclear. Germline lookup yields CDR1 ENHRY and CDR2 SYGVKD. Trimming removed 4 bases at V and 4 bases at J, with 8 bases between. The CDR3 loop spans 13 amino acids. CDR3 protein: CAISVEGGNTIYF. For the CDR3, the DNA is TGTGCCATCAGTGTGGAAGGAGGAAACACCATATATTTT.

This sequence joins TRBV6-5 and TRBJ2-1; the match to TRBD1 covers 7 bases. The germline gives CDR1 MNHEY, CDR2 SVGAGI. The CDR3 totals 16 residues. V shed 4 bases, J shed 1 base, and the junction held 7 bases outside the gene matches. CDR3 sequence: CASSLGTDLSYNEQFF. For the CDR3, the DNA is TGTGCCAGCAGTTTAGGGACAGATTTGTCCTACAATGAGCAGTTCTTC.

This clone has a handful of counts. V usage is TRBV7-2 and J usage is TRBJ2-5; D possibly uses TRBD1 or TRBD2 (5 bases each). The length of the CDR3 is 13 residues. CDR1 SGHTA and CDR2 FQGNSA come from the germline V gene. V shed 5 bases and J shed 5 bases, with 12 bases lying between them. CDR3 DNA sequence: TGTGCCAGCAGCGCAATCCGGGACGAGACCCAGTACTTC. It codes for CASSAIRDETQYF.

Only a few counts were recorded for this clone. V usage is TRBV6-6 and J usage is TRBJ2-7, with TRBD1 matching over 10 bases. V trimming: 5 bases; J trimming: 6 bases; junction bases outside the gene matches: 7. The CDR3 covers 14 residues. Germline values: CDR1 MNHNY, CDR2 SVGAGI (reference sequence). CDR3 in amino acids: CASSLMTGGGEQYF. The CDR3 region has the DNA TGTGCCAGCAGTCTCATGACAGGGGGCGGCGAGCAGTACTTC.

The V call is TRBV5-4, the J call TRBJ2-1; the match to TRBD2 covers 8 bases. CDR3 size: 15 residues. Trimming at V came to 5 bases and at J to 6 bases, leaving 10 bases not matched to a gene. Germline CDR1 and CDR2: SGHNT and YYREEE (reference sequence). Here the CDR3 reads CASSPPSGTSNEQFF. The CDR3 DNA follows: TGTGCCAGCAGTCCCCCCTCCGGGACTAGCAATGAGCAGTTCTTC. The variable domain in full, with the rest retrieved from reference TRBV5-4 and TRBJ2-1, is ETGVTQSPTHLIKTRGQQVTLRCSSQSGHNTVSWYQQALGQGPQFIFQYYREEENGRGNFPPRFSGLQFPNYSSELNVNALELDDSALYLCASSPPSGTSNEQFFGPGTRLTVL.

This clone was picked up a small number of times. The rearrangement joins TRBV6-5 to TRBJ1-1; D is uncertain. V was trimmed by 4 bases and J by 4 bases, leaving 16 bases between them. This CDR3 region has 15 residues. CDR1 and CDR2 (germline): MNHEY, SVGAGI. The CDR3 reads CASSSPSLASTEAFF. The CDR3, as DNA: TGTGCCAGCAGTTCCCCCTCGCTGGCAAGCACTGAAGCTTTCTTT.

This chain uses TRBV7-9 with TRBJ2-6; the D is unclear. CDR1 is SEHNR and CDR2 is FQNEAQ in the germline V gene (reference sequence). V was cut by 4 bases and J by 4 bases, with 17 bases left in between. The CDR3 runs 17 residues. In DNA, the CDR3 is TGTGCCAGCAGCTCAAGGTTGGGTATTGCCGGGGCCAACGTCCTGACTTTC. Translation gives CASSSRLGIAGANVLTF.

This clone was counted a few times. The same CDR3 can be traced to other DNA sequences in this sample. The chain combines TRBV7-8 with TRBJ2-3; D remains ambiguous. V was cut by 1 base and J by 4 bases, with 6 bases left in between. From germline, CDR1 is SGHVS and CDR2 FQNEAQ. The CDR3 runs to 13 residues. The CDR3 here is CASSLDPADTQYF. The DNA for the CDR3 is TGTGCCAGCAGCTTAGATCCCGCAGATACGCAGTATTTT. The variable domain in full, completed from reference TRBV7-8 and TRBJ2-3, reads GAGVSQSPRYKVAKRGQDVALRCDPISGHVSLFWYQQALGQGPEFLTYFQNEAQLDKSGLPSDRFFAERPEGSVSTLKIQRTQQEDSAVYLCASSLDPADTQYFGPGTRLTVL.

CDR3 residues: CASSLDPQGNEQFF. In nucleotides, the CDR3 is TGTGCCAGCAGCTTAGATCCCCAGGGCAATGAGCAGTTCTTC. The V and J genes are TRBV11-2 and TRBJ2-1, with D possibly TRBD1 on 5 matching bases. From germline, CDR1 is SGHAT and CDR2 FQNNGV. CDR3 length equals 14 residues. The germline V and J ends were trimmed by 0 bases and 6 bases, with 9 bases remaining between them.

The chain carries TRBV4-3 and TRBJ2-6; no definite D call. V shed 0 bases and J shed 0 bases, with 6 bases lying between them. This CDR3 is built from 16 residues. Germline CDR1 is LGHNA and CDR2 is YSLEER. The CDR3, as DNA: TGCGCCAGCAGCCAAGAGCCGAGCTCTGGGGCCAACGTCCTGACTTTC. It specifies CASSQEPSSGANVLTF.

Ten or more counts support this clone. The genes are TRBV7-2 and TRBJ2-1, with TRBD2 matching over 10 bases. The V segment lost 0 bases and the J segment 3 bases; nucleotides outside the gene matches: 2. The CDR3 is made up of 16 amino acids. CDR1 and CDR2 from the germline V gene are SGHTA and FQGNSA. The DNA of the CDR3 is TGTGCCAGCAGCTTAGCTAGCGGGGGGAACTACAATGAGCAGTTCTTC. Translation: CASSLASGGNYNEQFF.